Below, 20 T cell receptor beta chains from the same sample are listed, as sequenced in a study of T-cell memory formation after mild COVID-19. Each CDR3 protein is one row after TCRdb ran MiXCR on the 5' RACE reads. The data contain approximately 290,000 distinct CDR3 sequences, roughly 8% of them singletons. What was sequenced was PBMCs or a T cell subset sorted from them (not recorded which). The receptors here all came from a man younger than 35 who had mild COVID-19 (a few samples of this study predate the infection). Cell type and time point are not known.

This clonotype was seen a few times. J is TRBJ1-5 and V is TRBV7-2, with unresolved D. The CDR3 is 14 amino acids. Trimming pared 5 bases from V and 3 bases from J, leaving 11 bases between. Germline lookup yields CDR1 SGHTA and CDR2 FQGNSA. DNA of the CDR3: TGTGCCAGCAGCCAAAGTGGGCTCAATCAGCCCCAGCATTTT. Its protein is CASSQSGLNQPQHF.

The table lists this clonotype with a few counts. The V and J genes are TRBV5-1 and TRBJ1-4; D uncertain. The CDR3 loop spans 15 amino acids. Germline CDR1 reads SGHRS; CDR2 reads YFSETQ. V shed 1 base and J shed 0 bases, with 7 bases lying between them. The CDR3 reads CASSLIPTTNEKLFF. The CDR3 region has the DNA TGCGCCAGCAGCTTGATCCCTACAACTAATGAAAAACTGTTTTTT.

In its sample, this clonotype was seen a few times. The CDR3 sequence is CASSEFLRENEQYF. In DNA form, the CDR3 reads TGTGCCAGCAGTGAATTTCTACGGGAGAACGAGCAGTACTTC. The chain links TRBV25-1 to TRBJ2-7; maybe TRBD2 (6 bases). Germline CDR1 reads MGHDK; CDR2 reads SYGVNS. The CDR3 totals 14 residues. Trimming pared 1 base from V and 5 bases from J, leaving 12 bases between.

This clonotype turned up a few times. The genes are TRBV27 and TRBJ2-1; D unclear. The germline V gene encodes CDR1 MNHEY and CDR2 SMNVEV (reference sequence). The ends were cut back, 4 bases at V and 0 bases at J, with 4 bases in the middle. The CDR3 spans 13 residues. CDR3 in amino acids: CASSWNSYNEQFF. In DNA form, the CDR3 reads TGTGCCAGCAGTTGGAACTCCTACAATGAGCAGTTCTTC.

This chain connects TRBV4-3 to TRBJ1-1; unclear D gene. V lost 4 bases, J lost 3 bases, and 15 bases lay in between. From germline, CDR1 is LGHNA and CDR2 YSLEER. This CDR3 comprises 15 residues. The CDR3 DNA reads TGCGCCAGCAGCCTGGTGAACCTGCGGCACACTGAAGCTTTCTTT. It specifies CASSLVNLRHTEAFF.

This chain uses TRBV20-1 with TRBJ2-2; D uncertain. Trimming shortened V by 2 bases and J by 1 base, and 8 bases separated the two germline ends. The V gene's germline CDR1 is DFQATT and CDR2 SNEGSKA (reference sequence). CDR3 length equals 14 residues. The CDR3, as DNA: TGCAGTGCTAGACCCGGGCGGAACACCGGGGAGCTGTTTTTT. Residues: CSARPGRNTGELFF.

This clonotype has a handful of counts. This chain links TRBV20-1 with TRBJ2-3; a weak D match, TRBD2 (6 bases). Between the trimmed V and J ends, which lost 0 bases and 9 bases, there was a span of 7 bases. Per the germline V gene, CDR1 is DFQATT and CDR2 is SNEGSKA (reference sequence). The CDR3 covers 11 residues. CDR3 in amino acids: CSAREGGTQYF. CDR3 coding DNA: TGCAGTGCTAGAGAGGGAGGAACGCAGTATTTT.

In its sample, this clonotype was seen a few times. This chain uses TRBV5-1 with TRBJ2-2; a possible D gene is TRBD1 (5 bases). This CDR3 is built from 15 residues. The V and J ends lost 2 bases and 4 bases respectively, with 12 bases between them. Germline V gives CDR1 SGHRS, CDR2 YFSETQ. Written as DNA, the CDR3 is TGCGCCAGCAGCTTTCAGGGCCAGGGCACCGGGGAGCTGTTTTTT. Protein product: CASSFQGQGTGELFF.

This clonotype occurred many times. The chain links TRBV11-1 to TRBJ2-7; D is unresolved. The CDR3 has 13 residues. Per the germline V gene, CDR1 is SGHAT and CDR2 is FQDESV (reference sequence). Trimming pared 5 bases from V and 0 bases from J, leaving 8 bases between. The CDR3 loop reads CASSPRLSYEQYF. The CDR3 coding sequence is TGTGCCAGCAGCCCTCGGCTCTCCTACGAGCAGTACTTC.

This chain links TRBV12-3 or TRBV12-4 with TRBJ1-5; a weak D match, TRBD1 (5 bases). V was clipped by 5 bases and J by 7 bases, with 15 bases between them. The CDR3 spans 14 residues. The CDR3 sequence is CASSRDGPRQPQHF. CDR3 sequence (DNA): TGTGCCAGCAGTCGGGACGGCCCGAGACAGCCCCAGCATTTT.

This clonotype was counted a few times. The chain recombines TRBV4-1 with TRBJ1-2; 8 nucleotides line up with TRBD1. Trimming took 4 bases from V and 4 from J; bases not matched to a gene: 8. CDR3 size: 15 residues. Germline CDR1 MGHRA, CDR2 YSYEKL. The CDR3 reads CASSLGQGVGYGYTF. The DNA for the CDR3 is TGCGCCAGCAGCCTTGGACAGGGTGTCGGCTATGGCTACACCTTC.

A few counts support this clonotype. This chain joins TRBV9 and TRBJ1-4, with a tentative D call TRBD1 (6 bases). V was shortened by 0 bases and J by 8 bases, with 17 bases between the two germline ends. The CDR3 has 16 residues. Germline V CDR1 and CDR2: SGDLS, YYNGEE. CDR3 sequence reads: CASSVDPMGAGEKLFF. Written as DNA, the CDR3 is TGTGCCAGCAGCGTAGACCCCATGGGGGCAGGCGAAAAACTGTTTTTT.

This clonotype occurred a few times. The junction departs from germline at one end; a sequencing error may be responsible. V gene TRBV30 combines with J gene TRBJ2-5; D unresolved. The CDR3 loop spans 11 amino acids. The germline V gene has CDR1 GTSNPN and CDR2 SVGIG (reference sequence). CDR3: CAWKRFETQYF. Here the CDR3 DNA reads TGTGCGTGGAAGAGGTTCGAGACCCAGTACTTC.

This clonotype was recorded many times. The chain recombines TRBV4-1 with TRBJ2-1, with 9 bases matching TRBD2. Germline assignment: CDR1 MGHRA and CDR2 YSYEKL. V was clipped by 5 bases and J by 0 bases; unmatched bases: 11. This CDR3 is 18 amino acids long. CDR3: CASSSPGDSGSSYNEQFF. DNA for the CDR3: TGCGCCAGCAGCTCGCCCGGGGATAGCGGGAGCTCCTACAATGAGCAGTTCTTC.

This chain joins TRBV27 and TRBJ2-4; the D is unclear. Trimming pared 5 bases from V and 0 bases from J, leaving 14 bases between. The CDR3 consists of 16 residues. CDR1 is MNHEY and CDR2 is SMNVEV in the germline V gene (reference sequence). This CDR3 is CASSPTGDLAKNIQYF. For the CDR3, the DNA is TGTGCCAGCAGTCCCACCGGAGACCTAGCCAAAAACATTCAGTACTTC.

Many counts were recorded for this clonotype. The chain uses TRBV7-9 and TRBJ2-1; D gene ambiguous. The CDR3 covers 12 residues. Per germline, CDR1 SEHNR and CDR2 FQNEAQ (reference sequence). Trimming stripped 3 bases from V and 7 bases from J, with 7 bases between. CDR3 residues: CASSFVENEQFF. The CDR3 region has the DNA TGTGCCAGCAGCTTCGTTGAAAATGAGCAGTTCTTC. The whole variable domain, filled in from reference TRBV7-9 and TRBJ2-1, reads DTGVSQNPRHKITKRGQNVTFRCDPISEHNRLYWYRQTLGQGPEFLTYFQNEAQLEKSRLLSDRFSAERPKGSFSTLEIQRTEQGDSAMYLCASSFVENEQFFGPGTRLTVL.

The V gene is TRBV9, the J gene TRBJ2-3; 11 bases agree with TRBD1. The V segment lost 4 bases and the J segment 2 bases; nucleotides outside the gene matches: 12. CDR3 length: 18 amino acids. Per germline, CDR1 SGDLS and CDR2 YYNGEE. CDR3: CASSITFGQGAFTDTQYF. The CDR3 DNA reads TGTGCCAGCAGCATAACTTTTGGACAGGGGGCGTTCACAGATACGCAGTATTTT.

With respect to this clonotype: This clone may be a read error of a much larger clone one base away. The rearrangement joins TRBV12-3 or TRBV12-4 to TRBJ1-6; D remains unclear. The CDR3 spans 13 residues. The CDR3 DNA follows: TGTGTCAGCAGCCGAGAGGGAAATTCACCCCTCCACTTT. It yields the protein CVSSREGNSPLHF.

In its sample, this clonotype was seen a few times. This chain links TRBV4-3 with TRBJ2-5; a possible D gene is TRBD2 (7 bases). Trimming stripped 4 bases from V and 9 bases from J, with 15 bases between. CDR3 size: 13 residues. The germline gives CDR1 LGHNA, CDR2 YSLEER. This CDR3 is CASSLGRGSAQYF. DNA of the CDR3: TGCGCCAGCAGCCTGGGGAGGGGGTCGGCCCAGTACTTC.

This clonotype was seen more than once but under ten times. The CDR3 coding sequence is TGTGCCAGCAGCTTTCCCGGGGGGGACCCGGAGACCCAGTACTTC. Protein: CASSFPGGDPETQYF. V and J are TRBV7-6 and TRBJ2-5; 8 nucleotides agree with TRBD2. With 3 bases clipped from V and 5 bases from J, the junction kept 8 bases outside the gene matches. The CDR3 consists of 15 residues. Germline loops: CDR1 SGHVS, CDR2 FNYEAQ. Filled out from reference TRBV7-6 and TRBJ2-5, the complete variable domain reads GAGVSQSPRYKVTKRGQDVALRCDPISGHVSLYWYRQALGQGPEFLTYFNYEAQQDKSGLPNDRFSAERPEGSISTLTIQRTEQRDSAMYRCASSFPGGDPETQYFGPGTRLLVL.